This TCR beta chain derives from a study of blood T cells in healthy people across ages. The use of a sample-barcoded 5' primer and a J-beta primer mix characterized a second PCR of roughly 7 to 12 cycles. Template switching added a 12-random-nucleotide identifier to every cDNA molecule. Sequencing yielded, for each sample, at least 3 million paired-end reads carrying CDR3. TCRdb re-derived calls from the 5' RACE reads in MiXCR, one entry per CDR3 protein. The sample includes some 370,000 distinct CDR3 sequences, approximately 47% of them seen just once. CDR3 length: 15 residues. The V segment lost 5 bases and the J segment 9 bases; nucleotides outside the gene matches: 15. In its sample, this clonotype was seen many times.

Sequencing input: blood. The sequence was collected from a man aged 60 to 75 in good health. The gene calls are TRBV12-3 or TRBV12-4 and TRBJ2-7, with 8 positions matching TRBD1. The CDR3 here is CASSKMMDRERRQYF. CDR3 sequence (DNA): TGTGCCAGCAGTAAGATGATGGACAGGGAAAGGAGGCAGTACTTC.